This TCR beta chain is drawn from a study of low-dose radiotherapy and immunotherapy resistance in tumors. About the study: Cohort 1 got 0.5 Gy per fraction every 2 weeks, 6.5 Gy in total. Members of Cohort 2 were treated with 1 Gy per fraction every two weeks; their total was 13 Gy over 26 weeks. From cycle 1 day 1, patients took oral aspirin 300 mg every day for four cycles.

Alpha and beta chains were covered, as first-strand cDNA relied on TRAV- and TRBV-specific primers. It was with a constant-region primer and a V-primer adapter that TCRs were amplified over around 19 PCR cycles. Isolated mRNA underwent amplification by in vitro transcription. MiXCR, applied by TCRdb to the reads, yields one record per CDR3 protein. This table holds 75,000 to 95,000 distinct CDR3 sequences, approximately 17% found once. Time point: before trial treatment. In its sample, this clonotype was seen many times. The sample here was PBMCs, taken before treatment. This receptor was obtained from a male donor with prostate cancer.

The CDR3 bases are TGTGCCAGCAGTCAGGGACCCGGGACTAGCGGGAGAGGGGTAGCCAAAAACATTCAGTACTTC. Its translation is CASSQGPGTSGRGVAKNIQYF. This chain links TRBV7-9 with TRBJ2-4; TRBD2 matches at 14 bases. The CDR3 runs to 21 residues. The V segment lost 6 bases and the J segment 0 bases; nucleotides outside the gene matches: 16. CDR1 and CDR2 (germline): SEHNR, FQNEAQ (reference sequence).